This TCR beta chain was recorded in a study of Graves' ophthalmopathy and Graves' hyperthyroidism. The CDR3 contains 12 residues. Germline V gene lookup returns CDR1 GTSNPN and CDR2 SVGIG (reference sequence). Trimming took 5 bases from V and 1 from J, leaving 8 bases between them. Concerning this clonotype: Its antigen remains unknown.

Amplified TCR beta CDR3 regions were obtained using RNA transcripts as template. The workflow started with a first-round RT-PCR run with HTBI primers and then moved on to a second-round multiplex PCR. One entry per CDR3 protein, called by TCRdb with MiXCR from the multiplex PCR reads. The table has around 520,000 distinct CDR3 sequences, 35% to 45% seen once. Aged 18 to 65, the patients with hyperthyroidism had under 2 months' duration and were newly diagnosed. Among the exclusions were patients with other autoimmune diseases, uncontrolled infections, pregnancy or lactation. Serum thyroxine and TRAb, along with clinical symptoms, thyroid ultrasound and orbital computed tomography, were what diagnosis relied on. General observations from the study: Blood also harbored most expanded thyroid clonotypes above 0.001 frequency.

V gene TRBV30 combines with J gene TRBJ1-1, with D possibly matching TRBD1 (5 bases). The sequence was collected from an adult man with Graves' hyperthyroidism. Sequenced input: peripheral blood or thyroid tissue (not recorded which). CDR3 coding DNA: TGTGCCTGGGCAGGGCCGAACACTGAAGCTTTCTTT. It specifies CAWAGPNTEAFF.